These T cell receptor beta chains were read from a single sample in a study of cytomegalovirus exposure and HLA in healthy donors. Sequencing was performed with immunoSEQ multiplex PCR; in TCRdb, only in-frame clones are kept and a portion is missing. The sample records roughly 120,000 clones, about four fifths being singletons. The sample was PBMCs. These receptors all stem from a male donor in good health and CMV-seropositive. CDR3s leave out the opening cysteine and the closing phenylalanine or tryptophan. The order of the fields is J gene, V gene, D gene, CDR3 protein. A D gene is named only where the DNA matches it firmly.

TRBJ2-7,TRBV18,NA,ASSPPLGRQNWGLCYEQY
TRBJ1-6,TRBV15,TRBD1,ATSRDKGARNSPLH
TRBJ2-5,TRBV27,NA,ASRRGLAETQY
TRBJ2-3,TRBV9,TRBD2,ASSVGGGPVDTQY
TRBJ2-2,TRBV5-4,TRBD2,ASSTGLQNTGELF
TRBJ2-1,TRBV7-2,TRBD2,ASSLPGGYNEQF
TRBJ2-3,TRBV29-1,NA,SVVGQGADTQY
TRBJ2-7,TRBV7-9,NA,AITTGPPYEQY
TRBJ2-5,TRBV7-2,NA,ASSTDPGETQY
TRBJ2-5,TRBV2,TRBD2,ASRSTSGRAGTQY
TRBJ1-5,TRBV4-1,NA,ASSQVPGNQPQH
TRBJ2-7,TRBV18,NA,ASSPQGRPYEQY
TRBJ2-6,TRBV18,TRBD1,ASSLYLQGAGANVLT
TRBJ1-5,TRBV7-9,NA,ASSLGGLDQPQH
TRBJ2-1,TRBV27,TRBD2,ASSLRLAGTMNEQF
TRBJ2-4,TRBV27,NA,ASPLAGRERGKNIQY
TRBJ1-6,TRBV7-6,TRBD1,ASSQGAGSPLH
TRBJ2-2,TRBV7-3,TRBD1,ASSPPTGGTGELF
TRBJ2-7,TRBV19,NA,ASSGVLSYEQY
TRBJ1-5,TRBV10-3,NA,AISEGFSNQPQH
TRBJ2-5,TRBV5-6,NA,ASSLVGGETQY
TRBJ2-7,TRBV27,TRBD1,ASSSGQGLYEQY
TRBJ2-7,TRBV9,TRBD1,ASSVGDRGYEQY
TRBJ2-3,TRBV19,NA,ASSMFWDTQDTQY